The present T cell receptor beta chain was sequenced within a study of CD8 T cells in ankylosing spondylitis. V was trimmed by 0 bases and J by 4 bases, leaving 9 bases between them. The V gene's germline CDR1 is SGHKS and CDR2 YYEKEE (reference sequence). CDR3 size: 14 residues. Study results and limitations: Earlier authors reported some of these motif variants in reactive arthritis synovial fluid and blood. Disease-linked clones reportedly showed significant enrichment in matched ankylosing spondylitis synovial fluid.

TCRdb re-called the 5' RACE reads with MiXCR, one entry per CDR3 protein. Found here are about 270,000 distinct CDR3 sequences, approximately 30% of them singletons; the top ten hold 4% to 5.5%. As regards this clonotype: Antigen specificity is unknown.

This sequence joins TRBV5-5 and TRBJ2-3; no firm D call. The specimen was blood, either unsorted or a sorted T cell fraction (not recorded which). The clonotype originates from a male donor with ankylosing spondylitis or in good health (not recorded which). CDR3 sequence reads: CASSLALGSDTQYF. Here the CDR3 DNA reads TGTGCCAGCAGCTTGGCTTTAGGGTCAGATACGCAGTATTTT. Filled out from reference TRBV5-5 and TRBJ2-3, the complete variable domain reads DAGVTQSPTHLIKTRGQQVTLRCSPISGHKSVSWYQQVLGQGPQFIFQYYEKEERGRGNFPDRFSARQFPNYSSELNVNALLLGDSALYLCASSLALGSDTQYFGPGTRLTVL.